This TCR beta chain was retrieved from a study of human T cells and chemical hapten exposure. Time point meaning: pre-sensitization, week 0. Treatment denoted: therapeutic diphenylcyclopropenone sensitization with weekly scalp DPC. Extraction yielded total RNA from whole blood (unfractionated). V was clipped by 3 bases and J by 1 base, with 11 bases between them. Per germline, CDR1 SGHNT and CDR2 YYREEE (reference sequence). The CDR3 covers 15 residues. TCRdb recomputed calls from the RACE reads with MiXCR, one row per CDR3 protein. The sample holds some 57,000 distinct CDR3 sequences, 9.6% seen once. The sequence came from a woman between 25 and 40 years old with alopecia areata. Some clones in this sample may be carry-over from other donors' samples. The material sequenced was whole blood, taken in connection with sensitization to the hapten diphenylcyclopropenone (DPC). The chain couples TRBV5-4 to TRBJ2-1, with D maybe TRBD1 (6 bases). CDR3 coding DNA: TGTGCCAGCAGCTCAAACAGGGTGTCCTACAATGAGCAGTTCTTC. Protein: CASSSNRVSYNEQFF.